This T cell receptor beta chain comes out of a study of T cell responses to AZD1222 COVID-19 vaccine. General observations from the study: With two AZD1222 doses given, Spike-specific TCR breadth and depth both rose. Most donors were white British and more were female, and clonal diversity was possibly underestimated.

The CDR3 totals 17 residues. Trimming pared 7 bases from V and 0 bases from J, leaving 18 bases between. Germline V lookup: CDR1 MDHEN, CDR2 SYDVKM. The assay was immunoSEQ multiplex PCR, and TCRdb's table has in-frame clones only and misses some. The sample contains about 150,000 clones, 90% of which appear only once. As concerns this clone: The antigen is not known.

V and J are TRBV28 and TRBJ1-4, with D perhaps matching TRBD1 (6 bases). The TCR sequence derives from an adult in good health. The sequences come from peripheral blood, collected on day 0 of AZD1222 vaccination. CDR3 DNA: TGTGCCAGCACGGGGGCCGCTTATACTACAACTAATGAAAAACTGTTTTTT. Amino acid sequence: CASTGAAYTTTNEKLFF.